This TCR beta chain was recovered during a study of blood T cells in healthy people across ages. Findings and caveats of the study: Higher diversity and more naive CD4+ cells were features of long-lived donors, compared to aged donors.

A second PCR of roughly 7 to 11 cycles used a sample-barcoded 5' primer and a J-beta primer mix. Each cDNA molecule was tagged by a template-switch adaptor that had 12 random nucleotides. TCRdb re-called the 5' RACE reads through MiXCR, storing one row per CDR3 protein. The sample lists hundreds of thousands of distinct CDR3 sequences, about half occurring once. No fewer than 7 million PBMCs went into each sample. CDR3 length equals 13 residues. Trimming left V 1 base short and J 6 bases short, with 9 bases between. Per the germline V gene, CDR1 is KGHSH and CDR2 is LQKENI. This clonotype was observed once. The antigen remains undetermined.

Source material: blood. The chain is built from TRBV18 and TRBJ1-2, with D maybe TRBD1 (5 bases). The TCR originated in a woman between 55 and 75 years old in good health. The CDR3 here is CASSPRGDDGYTF. DNA of the CDR3: TGTGCCAGCTCACCACGAGGGGATGATGGCTACACCTTC.